A single sample gave rise to the 21 T cell receptor beta chains below, sequenced in a study of cytomegalovirus exposure and HLA in healthy donors. PCR amplification relied on 60 Vbeta primers (plus 13 Jbeta primers). Using immunoSEQ multiplex PCR, the repertoire was profiled, and TCRdb retains in-frame clones only, with some absent. This sample has some 140,000 clones; roughly 78% occur once, and the top ten carry 4% to 5.5%. Sequenced input: PBMCs. Receptors originate from a man younger than 40 in good health.

This clone was seen a single time. V and J are TRBV5-1 and TRBJ1-4; 7 positions agree with TRBD1. Germline V CDR1 and CDR2: SGHRS, YFSETQ. The CDR3 spans 14 residues. J gave up 5 bases and V 4 bases, and 5 bases lay outside the gene matches. CDR3 region: CASSPAGGNEKLFF. The CDR3 DNA sequence: TGCGCCAGCAGCCCCGCAGGGGGGAATGAAAAACTGTTTTTT.

The rearrangement links TRBV7-3 to TRBJ2-2; 7 bases agree with TRBD1. V was pared by 6 bases and J by 4 bases, with 8 bases of the junction left unmatched. The CDR3 runs to 15 residues. CDR1 is SGHTA, CDR2 FQGTGA, per germline. CDR3 in amino acids: CASRYDRDPTGELFF. Written as DNA, the CDR3 is TGTGCCAGCAGATATGACAGGGACCCCACCGGGGAGCTGTTTTTT.

The CDR3 is CASSFHSRGSSYNEQFF. The CDR3 bases are TGTGCCAGCAGTTTCCATTCGCGGGGGAGCTCCTACAATGAGCAGTTCTTC. This chain uses TRBV28 with TRBJ2-1, with 7 nucleotides matching TRBD2. The CDR3 sequence is 17 residues long. J was trimmed by 0 bases and V by 3 bases; bases with no gene match: 8. Germline CDR1 MDHEN, CDR2 SYDVKM.

This clone was recorded once. The CDR3 loop reads CASSLETGRSPLHF. CDR3 coding DNA: TGCGCCAGCAGCTTGGAGACAGGGCGGTCACCCCTCCACTTT. The V and J genes are TRBV5-1 and TRBJ1-6; 7 bases are shared with TRBD1. With V trimmed by 0 bases and J by 10 bases, 4 bases remained unmatched. Germline V lookup: CDR1 SGHRS, CDR2 YFSETQ. The CDR3 spans 14 residues.

The gene calls are TRBV27 and TRBJ2-7, with TRBD1 identical over 7 bases. V gave up 0 bases and J gave up 3 bases; unmatched junction bases: 11. CDR1 is MNHEY and CDR2 is SMNVEV in the germline V gene (reference sequence). The CDR3 spans 17 residues. The CDR3 spells CASSLSRPGQAYYEQYF. CDR3 bases: TGTGCCAGCAGTTTATCACGCCCCGGACAGGCATACTACGAGCAGTACTTC.

This chain joins TRBV18 and TRBJ1-5; a possible D gene is TRBD1 (5 bases). CDR3 length: 16 residues. With 3 bases removed from V and 2 bases from J, the gap between germline ends came to 14 bases. Germline values: CDR1 KGHSH, CDR2 LQKENI. CDR3 sequence (DNA): TGTGCCAGCTCACCCTCCAGGGCCATGGGCAATCAGCCCCAGCATTTT. It codes for CASSPSRAMGNQPQHF.

The V and J genes are TRBV11-2 and TRBJ2-7; the match to TRBD2 covers 11 bases. Trimming removed 2 bases from V and 3 bases from J; junction bases left unmatched: 0. CDR1 is SGHAT and CDR2 is FQNNGV in the germline V gene. The CDR3 is 14 amino acids. CDR3 coding DNA: TGTGCCAGCAGCTTAACTAGCGGGAGCTACGAGCAGTACTTC. It is translated as CASSLTSGSYEQYF.

The chain recombines TRBV7-9 with TRBJ2-3; D may be TRBD2 (6 bases). There are 15 residues in the CDR3. Trimming removed 3 bases at V and 1 base at J, with 11 bases between. The germline CDR1 and CDR2 sequences are SEHNR and FQNEAQ (reference sequence). The CDR3 reads CASSFGTLRTDTQYF. DNA for the CDR3: TGTGCCAGCAGCTTCGGGACTTTGCGCACAGATACGCAGTATTTT.

This clone has only a few counts. The J gene is TRBJ2-3, the V gene TRBV5-1, with 7 bases aligning to TRBD2. V trimming: 3 bases; J trimming: 2 bases; junction bases outside the gene matches: 15. The V gene's germline CDR1 is SGHRS and CDR2 YFSETQ. This CDR3 has 18 amino acids. CDR3 loop: CASSWRLRSGDPTDTQYF. For the CDR3, the DNA is TGCGCCAGCAGCTGGAGATTAAGAAGCGGGGACCCCACAGATACGCAGTATTTT.

The V and J genes are TRBV5-5 and TRBJ2-7; 8 nucleotides match TRBD2. J was trimmed by 0 bases and V by 0 bases; bases with no gene match: 5. Germline V CDR1 and CDR2: SGHKS, YYEKEE (reference sequence). The CDR3 consists of 16 residues. The CDR3 sequence is CASSLEGSGDSYEQYF. CDR3 in DNA: TGTGCCAGCAGCTTGGAGGGTAGCGGGGACTCCTACGAGCAGTACTTC.

This clone was detected a few times. This chain links TRBV7-9 with TRBJ1-4, with TRBD1 as a possible D gene (6 bases). V dropped 1 base and J dropped 7 bases, with 10 bases sitting between them. CDR1 and CDR2 from the germline V gene are SEHNR and FQNEAQ (reference sequence). The length of the CDR3 is 14 residues. CDR3 protein: CASSLGGPSEKLFF. In DNA form, the CDR3 reads TGTGCCAGCAGCTTAGGGGGGCCTTCTGAAAAACTGTTTTTT.

Only one count was recorded for this clone. The chain links TRBV19 to TRBJ1-2, with a tentative D call TRBD1 (6 bases). In germline, CDR1 is LNHDA, CDR2 SQIVND (reference sequence). Deletions cut 2 bases from V and 4 bases from J, with 8 bases between. This CDR3 comprises 13 residues. The CDR3 region is CASSIQGTYGYTF. The DNA of the CDR3 is TGTGCCAGTAGTATACAGGGGACCTATGGCTACACCTTC.

Remarks on this clone: One junction end does not reproduce the germline sequence, and a read error may be involved. The J gene is TRBJ2-3, the V gene TRBV7-9, with D unresolved. The CDR3 runs to 13 residues. Germline assignment: CDR1 SEHNR and CDR2 FQNEAQ (reference sequence). CDR3 sequence (DNA): TGTTCCAGCAGCCCCGTTCGTACAGATACGCAGTATTTT. It codes for CSSSPVRTDTQYF.

The chain is built from TRBV7-2 and TRBJ2-1; 9 nucleotides align to TRBD2. The CDR3 length is 17 residues. J was trimmed by 0 bases and V by 5 bases; bases with no gene match: 8. Germline CDR1 and CDR2: SGHTA and FQGNSA. CDR3: CASSPQLAGHSYNEQFF. The CDR3 DNA sequence: TGTGCCAGCAGCCCCCAGCTAGCGGGGCACTCCTACAATGAGCAGTTCTTC.

The gene calls are TRBV9 and TRBJ2-7; 8 bases fit TRBD2. V was pared by 3 bases and J by 4 bases, with 9 bases of the junction left unmatched. The CDR3 length is 15 residues. Germline CDR1 is SGDLS and CDR2 is YYNGEE. CDR3: CASSASGSGVYEQYF. DNA for the CDR3: TGTGCCAGCAGCGCAAGCGGGAGTGGTGTATACGAGCAGTACTTC.

The V gene is TRBV7-9, the J gene TRBJ1-1; no clear D. The V end lost 3 bases, the J end lost 7 bases, and 15 bases lay between the germline ends. This CDR3 spans 14 amino acids. From germline, CDR1 is SEHNR and CDR2 FQNEAQ (reference sequence). This chain's CDR3 is CASSFIPPGREAFF. CDR3 DNA: TGTGCCAGCAGCTTTATACCCCCGGGTCGTGAAGCTTTCTTT.

This clone was counted between two and nine times. The V gene is TRBV4-1, the J gene TRBJ1-2; the match to TRBD1 covers 11 bases. The CDR3 length is 16 residues. CDR1 MGHRA and CDR2 YSYEKL come from the germline V gene. Trimming cost V 1 base and J 3 bases; bases outside gene matches: 4. The CDR3 loop reads CASSQVGTGGDYGYTF. Written as DNA, the CDR3 is TGCGCCAGCAGCCAAGTGGGGACAGGGGGTGACTATGGCTACACCTTC.

This sequence joins TRBV19 and TRBJ1-1; TRBD1 agrees at 8 bases. With V trimmed by 5 bases and J by 3 bases, 8 bases remained unmatched. The CDR3 runs to 15 residues. Per germline, CDR1 LNHDA and CDR2 SQIVND (reference sequence). The CDR3 DNA follows: TGTGCCAGTAGTCTTTGGACAGGGAGGGACACTGAAGCTTTCTTT. Translation: CASSLWTGRDTEAFF.

J is TRBJ1-2 and V is TRBV28; 9 bases fit TRBD1. The CDR3 covers 14 residues. Germline V gene sequence: CDR1 MDHEN, CDR2 SYDVKM. V gave up 8 bases and J gave up 4 bases; unmatched junction bases: 8. CDR3 protein: CASETGGRSYGYTF. Here the CDR3 DNA reads TGTGCCAGCGAGACAGGGGGTCGGAGCTATGGCTACACCTTC.

The chain is built from TRBV11-1 and TRBJ2-2; TRBD2 aligns across 8 bases. The CDR3 runs to 16 residues. The V segment lost 4 bases and the J segment 7 bases; nucleotides outside the gene matches: 11. The germline V gene encodes CDR1 SGHAT and CDR2 FQDESV (reference sequence). The CDR3 nucleotides are TGTGCCAGCAGCTCTTCCACGGGAGGGCCGGACGGGGAGCTGTTTTTT. Its protein product is CASSSSTGGPDGELFF.

This rearrangement joins TRBV6-5 to TRBJ1-1; no definite D call. Germline-derived CDR1 and CDR2 are MNHEY and SVGAGI. The CDR3 runs to 14 residues. V was pared by 3 bases and J by 1 base, with 9 bases between. The CDR3 here is CASSYQEGNTEAFF. CDR3 nucleotides: TGTGCCAGCAGTTATCAGGAGGGGAACACTGAAGCTTTCTTT.